This T cell receptor beta chain was sequenced for a study of shared clonotypes between healthy human individuals. Broader study findings: Sharing across four donors was highest in naive CD4 (roughly 5%) and lowest in memory CD8 (about 0.4%). Generation probability values for non-shared clonotypes were lower than those for clonotypes shared by all four donors. Limited genetic and exposure-history diversity came from having few donors.

This clone was counted once. Antigen unknown. CD8 cells regarded as naive lacked CD45RO, were positively chosen for CCR7, and omitted terminally differentiated effector memory CD45RA+ cells. The donor cohort consisted entirely of Caucasian adults residing in Nashville, Tennessee. The germline V gene encodes CDR1 MDHEN and CDR2 SYDVKM. The length of the CDR3 is 14 residues. Trimming took off 5 bases at V and 5 bases at J, with 13 bases between the two ends. The method was immunoSEQ multiplex PCR; TCRdb's version includes in-frame clones alone and lacks a portion of them. This table has around 2,000,000 clones, about 95% appearing once.

The material sequenced was naive CD8+ T cells sorted from blood. The rearrangement joins TRBV28 to TRBJ1-5; no firm D call. This clonotype was sampled from a man between 18 and 35 years old in good health. Here the CDR3 DNA reads TGTGCCAGCAGTCCATACGGAACGTATCAGCCCCAGCATTTT. It yields the protein CASSPYGTYQPQHF.